Detailed here is one T cell receptor beta chain. Its antigen is unknown. Within one base of it there is no much larger clone, and no base qualities were kept. The sample is drawn from a study of cytomegalovirus exposure and HLA in healthy donors (TCRdb year 2017). For the wider study: According to a later analysis, the 120 or so validation repertoires were produced on the same platform as the roughly 600 repertoires of the first cohort. The aim of the study was to test whether cataloging public T cell receptors could identify signatures of past pathogen exposure. In addition to the first cohort of 666 subjects, a separate validation cohort of 120 different subjects was used. To predict cytomegalovirus infection status, the study combined high-throughput TCR immunosequencing, statistical association of individual TCRs with disease status, and machine learning. Overall study outcomes, separate from this receptor: Of the cluster scores, roughly 95% were above 0 in a later analysis, which found that TCRs clustered in the first cohort also tended to co-occur in the 130 or so validation repertoires. The classifier was reported to diagnose cytomegalovirus status with high specificity and sensitivity in both the original and validation cohorts. The authors suggested that the approach could potentially be generalized to other disease states and immunological phenotypes. A few of the identified cytomegalovirus-associated TCR beta chains were confirmed in vitro to be specific for cytomegalovirus antigens. The validation cohort had no HLA typing available for a later analysis, so co-occurrence within that cohort was assessed over all 130 or so repertoires. Across donors, most TCR sequences were observed very rarely, whereas some public TCRs were present in many individuals. The study gave a list of roughly 150 TCR beta chains associated with cytomegalovirus.

V is reduced by 4 bases and J by 0 bases, leaving a spacing of 21 bases between them. Taken from cysteine to phenylalanine, the CDR3 has 18 residues. Just the 54-base CDR3 DNA is kept, in frame starting at base 1. CDR1 and CDR2 (MNHNS, SASEGT) derive from the germline V gene. Separate from the approximately 700-subject first cohort, the validation cohort of over 90 subjects was the group to which the donors belonged. Libraries were constructed by the immunoSEQ multiplex PCR assay. In the paper's pipeline: A statistical classification framework was built for diagnosing cytomegalovirus status from the catalog of TCR beta chain sequences. In TCRdb, the immuneACCESS table is reduced to in-frame sequences with V and J assigned. These tables do not hold every clone; where another copy was compared, an unresolved V gene accounts for under half, and the others remain unexplained. The D gene and trimming were derived from the DNA, and the V and J assignments and clone size from that table. In this sample the table shows a few hundred thousand clones, roughly 87% of which occur a single time. Together, the top ten hold more than 10% of the sample.

The source of this sequence is a man between 18 and 29 years old in good health and CMV-seropositive. The sample taken for sequencing was PBMCs. Recombination connected TRBV6-1 to TRBJ1-2; the D segment could be TRBD1, given 6 matching bases. For the CDR3, the sequence is CASSGGRAPCPANYGYTF. The nucleotide sequence is given as TGTGCCAGCAGTGGGGGGCGGGCTCCGTGCCCTGCTAACTATGGCTACACCTTC.